These 12 T cell receptor beta chains were sequenced from one sample in a study of shared clonotypes between healthy human individuals. The naive CD8 fraction comprised CD45RO-negative cells positively selected for CCR7 and excluded terminally differentiated effector memory CD45RA+ cells. Measured with immunoSEQ multiplex PCR; TCRdb has only the in-frame clones, and not every one. The sample shows some 2 million clones, roughly 95% of them seen only once. The source material was naive CD8+ T cells sorted from blood. All receptors come from a man in his late teens or twenties in good health.

The genes are TRBV6-1 and TRBJ1-1, with 7 bases that match TRBD1. J was trimmed by 3 bases and V by 3 bases; bases with no gene match: 16. This CDR3 spans 18 amino acids. The germline gives CDR1 MNHNS, CDR2 SASEGT. CDR3: CASSDPQGSLVWDTEAFF. The CDR3 coding sequence is TGTGCCAGCAGTGACCCACAGGGGTCACTGGTCTGGGACACTGAAGCTTTCTTT.

The rearrangement joins TRBV6-6 to TRBJ2-5; a weak D match, TRBD1 (6 bases). In germline, CDR1 is MNHNY, CDR2 SVGAGI (reference sequence). V lost 0 bases and J 1 base, leaving 9 bases between the germline ends. The CDR3 runs 15 residues. The DNA of the CDR3 is TGTGCCAGCAGTTACTCGACAGGATCCCAAGAGACCCAGTACTTC. Translated, it gives CASSYSTGSQETQYF.

This clone has just one count. The chain is built from TRBV28 and TRBJ1-4; a possible D gene is TRBD1 (6 bases). The germline V gene has CDR1 MDHEN and CDR2 SYDVKM. The V end was cut by 7 bases, the J end by 5 bases, with 23 bases between. This CDR3 region has 17 residues. CDR3 bases: TGTGCCAGCACCCAACGCCCCGGGGGCGCGTTGAATGAAAAACTGTTTTTT. As protein: CASTQRPGGALNEKLFF.

This clone was detected only once. Other DNA sequences in this sample translate to the same CDR3. The chain combines TRBV27 with TRBJ2-7, with D perhaps TRBD1 or TRBD2 (6 bases each). This CDR3 comprises 13 residues. Germline-derived CDR1 and CDR2 are MNHEY and SMNVEV (reference sequence). The ends were cut back, 2 bases at V and 6 bases at J, with 11 bases in the middle. The CDR3 is CASSLGGGVEQYF. As DNA, the CDR3 is TGTGCCAGCAGTTTAGGAGGGGGAGTCGAGCAGTACTTC.

The chain uses TRBV5-4 and TRBJ1-2, with D unresolved. The V end was cut by 1 base, the J end by 4 bases, with 17 bases between. Germline V gene data show CDR1 as SGHNT and CDR2 as YYREEE (reference sequence). The CDR3 has 16 amino acids. This CDR3 reads CASSLLGPEAGYGYTF. In nucleotides, the CDR3 is TGTGCCAGCAGCTTGCTTGGGCCGGAGGCGGGCTATGGCTACACCTTC. The full variable domain, its missing parts supplied by reference TRBV5-4 and TRBJ1-2, is ETGVTQSPTHLIKTRGQQVTLRCSSQSGHNTVSWYQQALGQGPQFIFQYYREEENGRGNFPPRFSGLQFPNYSSELNVNALELDDSALYLCASSLLGPEAGYGYTFGSGTRLTVV.

V and J are TRBV6-1 and TRBJ2-3, with unresolved D. The V and J ends lost 7 bases and 0 bases respectively, with 14 bases between them. The CDR3 loop spans 15 amino acids. Germline values: CDR1 MNHNS, CDR2 SASEGT. Written as DNA, the CDR3 is TGTGCCAGCATGGGCCGCCTAACTAGCACAGATACGCAGTATTTT. Amino acids: CASMGRLTSTDTQYF.

The V and J genes are TRBV6-6 and TRBJ2-2; D unclear. CDR3 size: 12 residues. Germline values: CDR1 MNHNY, CDR2 SVGAGI (reference sequence). V lost 6 bases and J lost 6, with 8 bases in between. This chain's CDR3 is CASSIGPGELFF. CDR3 sequence (DNA): TGTGCCAGCAGCATAGGGCCCGGGGAGCTGTTTTTT.

This clone appeared a single time. V gene TRBV27 combines with J gene TRBJ2-1; TRBD2 agrees at 11 bases. CDR1 MNHEY and CDR2 SMNVEV come from the germline V gene (reference sequence). V was pared by 9 bases and J by 7 bases, with 5 bases of the junction left unmatched. The CDR3 is 13 amino acids. CDR3 sequence: CASLAGGGNEQFF. CDR3 sequence (DNA): TGTGCCAGTCTAGCGGGGGGAGGGAATGAGCAGTTCTTC.

The chain links TRBV29-1 to TRBJ2-5; maybe TRBD2 (5 bases). Germline values: CDR1 SQVTM, CDR2 ANQGSEA. The V and J ends lost 5 bases and 4 bases respectively, with 20 bases between them. CDR3 length: 15 amino acids. The CDR3 loop is CSVISVRTLAETQYF. CDR3 nucleotides: TGCAGCGTTATATCCGTCAGGACTCTAGCAGAGACCCAGTACTTC.

The chain couples TRBV19 to TRBJ1-1; D call uncertain. The germline V gene encodes CDR1 LNHDA and CDR2 SQIVND (reference sequence). Trimming cost V 7 bases and J 7 bases, with 16 bases left between them. This CDR3 has 13 amino acids. CDR3 amino acids: CASMGNAGNEAFF. As DNA, the CDR3 is TGTGCCAGTATGGGGAATGCCGGAAATGAAGCTTTCTTT.

This chain uses TRBV5-4 with TRBJ2-3, with 8 bases aligning to TRBD2. Losses at the gene ends were 3 bases for V and 4 bases for J; bases not matched to a gene: 16. The germline gives CDR1 SGHNT, CDR2 YYREEE (reference sequence). This CDR3 region has 18 residues. The CDR3 nucleotides read TGTGCCAGCAGCTACCGACTAGTGGCGGGAGGCATCCCAGATACGCAGTATTTT. It specifies CASSYRLVAGGIPDTQYF. Variable domain in full (rest from reference TRBV5-4 and TRBJ2-3): ETGVTQSPTHLIKTRGQQVTLRCSSQSGHNTVSWYQQALGQGPQFIFQYYREEENGRGNFPPRFSGLQFPNYSSELNVNALELDDSALYLCASSYRLVAGGIPDTQYFGPGTRLTVL.

J is TRBJ1-1 and V is TRBV29-1, with a possible D match to TRBD1 (6 bases). The ends were cut back, 6 bases at V and 8 bases at J, with 25 bases in the middle. Germline V gene lookup returns CDR1 SQVTM and CDR2 ANQGSEA. The CDR3 covers 15 residues. As DNA, the CDR3 is TGCAGCGTACCCAGACAGGCGTCCGCTCCGGGGGAAGCTTTCTTT. Translated, it gives CSVPRQASAPGEAFF.